This T cell receptor (beta chain) was identified during a study of T cell responses to AZD1222 COVID-19 vaccine. The sample holds a few counts of this clone. Per the germline V gene, CDR1 is LGHDT and CDR2 is YNNKEL (reference sequence). The CDR3 is 16 amino acids. The trim removed 5 bases at V and 0 bases at J, leaving 7 bases unmatched. Only in-frame clones appear in the TCRdb table, and some are missing; sequencing was by immunoSEQ multiplex PCR. The data hold around 150,000 clones, with about 90% observed a single time. The material sequenced was peripheral blood, taken 28 days after the second AZD1222 dose. V usage is TRBV3-1 (or the pseudogene TRBV3-2) and J usage is TRBJ2-7; 10 bases line up with TRBD2. This TCR came from an adult who received the AZD1222 COVID-19 vaccine. The DNA of the CDR3 is TGTGCCAGCAGCGCCTTCGCTAGCGGGGGCTCCTACGAGCAGTACTTC. As protein: CASSAFASGGSYEQYF.